This TCR beta chain was sequenced in a study of monozygotic twins with inflammatory bowel disease. Findings of the study overall: Patient-to-patient differences in immunosuppressive treatment may have added variability to the repertoires. Fewer shared clonotypes with others were found in IBD patients than in healthy twins, especially with disease activity.

As regards this clonotype: Its specificity is unknown.

UMIs incorporating a 6-nucleotide sample barcode were appended by means of template switching. After re-calling the 5' RACE reads, TCRdb lists one entry per CDR3 protein, DNA absent. The sample has approximately 420,000 distinct CDR3 sequences. Input material: blood. This clonotype was sampled from a human donor with ulcerative colitis or Crohn's disease, or a healthy co-twin of an affected twin (not recorded which).

The CDR3 here is CASSVGVGAKDTQYF. The chain carries TRBV9 and TRBJ2-3; the TCRdb D gene call, TRBD1, has no DNA to confirm it. The length of the CDR3 is 15 residues. Germline V lookup: CDR1 SGDLS, CDR2 YYNGEE. The entire variable domain, with the rest obtained from reference TRBV9 and TRBJ2-3, is as follows: DSGVTQTPKHLITATGQRVTLRCSPRSGDLSVYWYQQSLDQGLQFLIQYYNGEERAKGNILERFSAQQFPDLHSELNLSSLELGDSALYFCASSVGVGAKDTQYFGPGTRLTVL.